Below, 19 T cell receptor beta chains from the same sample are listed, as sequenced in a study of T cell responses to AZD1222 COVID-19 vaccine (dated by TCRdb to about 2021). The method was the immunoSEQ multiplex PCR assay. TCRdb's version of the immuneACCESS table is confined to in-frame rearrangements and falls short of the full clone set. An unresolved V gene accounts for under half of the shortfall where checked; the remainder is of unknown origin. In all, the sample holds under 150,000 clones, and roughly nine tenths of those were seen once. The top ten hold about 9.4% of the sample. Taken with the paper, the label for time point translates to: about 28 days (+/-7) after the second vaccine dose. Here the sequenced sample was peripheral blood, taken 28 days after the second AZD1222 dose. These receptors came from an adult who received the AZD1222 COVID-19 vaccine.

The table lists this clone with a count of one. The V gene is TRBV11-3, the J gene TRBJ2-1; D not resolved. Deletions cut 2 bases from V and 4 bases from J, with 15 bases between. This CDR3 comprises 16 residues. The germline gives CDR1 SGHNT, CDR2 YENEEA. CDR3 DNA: TGTGCCAGCAGCTTAAGTGTCTACCCACCATACAATGAGCAGTTCTTC. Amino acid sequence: CASSLSVYPPYNEQFF.

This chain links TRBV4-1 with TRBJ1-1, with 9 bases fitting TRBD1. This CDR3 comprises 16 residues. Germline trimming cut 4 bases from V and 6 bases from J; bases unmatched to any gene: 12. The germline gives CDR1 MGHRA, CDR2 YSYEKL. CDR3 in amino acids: CASSRIATGGEPEAFF. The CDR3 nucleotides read TGCGCCAGCAGCCGGATTGCCACAGGGGGCGAACCTGAAGCTTTCTTT.

This CDR3 is CASTMGQGFYNSPLHF. As DNA, the CDR3 is TGTGCCAGCACCATGGGACAGGGTTTTTATAATTCACCCCTCCACTTT. This rearrangement joins TRBV2 to TRBJ1-6; TRBD1 matches at 9 bases. V shed 7 bases, J shed 4 bases, and the junction held 8 bases outside the gene matches. CDR3 length: 16 amino acids. Germline V gives CDR1 SNHLY, CDR2 FYNNEI.

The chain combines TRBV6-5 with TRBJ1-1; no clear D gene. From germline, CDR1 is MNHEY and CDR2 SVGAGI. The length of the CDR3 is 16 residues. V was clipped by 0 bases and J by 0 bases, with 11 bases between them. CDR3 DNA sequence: TGTGCCAGCAGTTACTCGACTCCGGGAATGAACACTGAAGCTTTCTTT. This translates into CASSYSTPGMNTEAFF.

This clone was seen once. Written as DNA, the CDR3 is TGTGCCAGCAGCTTAGTCCCTTTCATCGCTTCTAGCTCCTACGAGCAGTACTTC. Protein product: CASSLVPFIASSSYEQYF. The chain joins TRBV7-9 to TRBJ2-7; D gene unclear. This CDR3 is built from 18 residues. CDR1 and CDR2 from the germline V gene are SEHNR and FQNEAQ (reference sequence). Trimming stripped 1 base from V and 0 bases from J, with 19 bases between.

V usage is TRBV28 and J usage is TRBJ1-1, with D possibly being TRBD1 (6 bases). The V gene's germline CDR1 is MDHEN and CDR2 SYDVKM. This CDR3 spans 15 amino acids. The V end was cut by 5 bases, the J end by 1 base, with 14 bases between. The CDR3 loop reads CASSRSDRKNTEAFF. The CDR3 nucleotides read TGTGCCAGCAGTAGAAGTGACAGGAAGAACACTGAAGCTTTCTTT.

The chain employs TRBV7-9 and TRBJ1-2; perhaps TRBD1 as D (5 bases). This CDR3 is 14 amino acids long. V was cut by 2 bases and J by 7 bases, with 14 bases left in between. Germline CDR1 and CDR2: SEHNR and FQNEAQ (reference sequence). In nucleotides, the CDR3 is TGTGCCAGCAGCTTAAATCGGCAGGGTGGTGGCTACACCTTC. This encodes CASSLNRQGGGYTF.

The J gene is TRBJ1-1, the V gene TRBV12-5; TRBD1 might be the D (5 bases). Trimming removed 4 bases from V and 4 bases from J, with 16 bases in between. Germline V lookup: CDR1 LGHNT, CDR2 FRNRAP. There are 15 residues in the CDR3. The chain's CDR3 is CASGWYQGASTEAFF. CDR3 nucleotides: TGTGCTAGTGGTTGGTATCAGGGCGCCTCCACTGAAGCTTTCTTT. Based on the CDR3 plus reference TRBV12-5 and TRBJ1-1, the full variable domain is DARVTQTPRHKVTEMGQEVTMRCQPILGHNTVFWYRQTMMQGLELLAYFRNRAPLDDSGMPKDRFSAEMPDATLATLKIQPSEPRDSAVYFCASGWYQGASTEAFFGQGTRLTVV.

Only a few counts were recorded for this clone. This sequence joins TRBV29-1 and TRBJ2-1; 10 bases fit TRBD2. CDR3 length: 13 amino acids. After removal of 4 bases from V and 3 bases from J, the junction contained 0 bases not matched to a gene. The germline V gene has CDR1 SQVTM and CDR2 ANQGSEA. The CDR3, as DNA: TGCAGCGTTGTAGCGGGAGGCTACAATGAGCAGTTCTTC. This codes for CSVVAGGYNEQFF.

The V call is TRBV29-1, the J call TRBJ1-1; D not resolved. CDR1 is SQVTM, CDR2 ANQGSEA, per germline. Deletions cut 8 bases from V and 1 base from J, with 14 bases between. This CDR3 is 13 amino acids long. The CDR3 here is CSTTAGGNTEAFF. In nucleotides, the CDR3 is TGCAGCACAACGGCGGGAGGGAACACTGAAGCTTTCTTT. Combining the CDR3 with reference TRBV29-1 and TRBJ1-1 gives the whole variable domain SAVISQKPSRDICQRGTSLTIQCQVDSQVTMMFWYRQQPGQSLTLIATANQGSEATYESGFVIDKFPISRPNLTFSTLTVSNMSPEDSSIYLCSTTAGGNTEAFFGQGTRLTVV.

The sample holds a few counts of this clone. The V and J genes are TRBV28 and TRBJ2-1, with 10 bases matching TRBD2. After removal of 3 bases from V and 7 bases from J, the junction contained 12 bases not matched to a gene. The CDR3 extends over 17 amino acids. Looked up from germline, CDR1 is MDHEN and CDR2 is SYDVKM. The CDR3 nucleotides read TGTGCCAGCAGTTTCCCCGGACTAGCGGTACACTCGAATGAGCAGTTCTTC. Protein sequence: CASSFPGLAVHSNEQFF.

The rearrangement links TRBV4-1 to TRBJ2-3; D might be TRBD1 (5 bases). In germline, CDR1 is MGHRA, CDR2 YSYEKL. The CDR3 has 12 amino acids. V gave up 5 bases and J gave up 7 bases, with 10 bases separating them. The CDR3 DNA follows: TGCGCCAGCAGCTCAACAGGCTATACGCAGTATTTT. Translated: CASSSTGYTQYF.

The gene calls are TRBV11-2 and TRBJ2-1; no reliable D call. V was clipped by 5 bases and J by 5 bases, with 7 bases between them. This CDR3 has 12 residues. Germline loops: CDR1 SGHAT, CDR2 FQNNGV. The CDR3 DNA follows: TGTGCCAGCAGCCCCACGAACAATGAGCAGTTCTTC. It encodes CASSPTNNEQFF.

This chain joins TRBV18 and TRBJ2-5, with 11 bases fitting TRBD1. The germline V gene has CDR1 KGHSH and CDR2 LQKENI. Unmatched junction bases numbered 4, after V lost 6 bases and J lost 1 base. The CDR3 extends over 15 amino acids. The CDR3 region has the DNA TGTGCCAGCTCCCGTGGGACAGGGGGCCAAGAGACCCAGTACTTC. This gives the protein CASSRGTGGQETQYF. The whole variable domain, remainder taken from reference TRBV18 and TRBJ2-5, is NAGVMQNPRHLVRRRGQEARLRCSPMKGHSHVYWYRQLPEEGLKFMVYLQKENIIDESGMPKERFSAEFPKEGPSILRIQQVVRGDSAAYFCASSRGTGGQETQYFGPGTRLLVL.

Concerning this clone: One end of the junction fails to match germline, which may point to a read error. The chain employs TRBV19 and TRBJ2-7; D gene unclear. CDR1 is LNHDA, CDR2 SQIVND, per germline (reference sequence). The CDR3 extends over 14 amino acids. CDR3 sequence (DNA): TGTGCCAGTAGTATCAGGACGGATGCCTACGGGCAGTACTTC. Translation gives CASSIRTDAYGQYF.

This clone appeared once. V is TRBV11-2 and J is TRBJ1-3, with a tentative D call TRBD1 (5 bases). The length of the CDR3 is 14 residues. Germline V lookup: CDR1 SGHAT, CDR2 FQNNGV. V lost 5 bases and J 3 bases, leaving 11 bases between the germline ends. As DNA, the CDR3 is TGTGCCAGCAGCCTTCAGGGAGGTGGAAACACCATATATTTT. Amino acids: CASSLQGGGNTIYF.

The CDR3 region has the DNA TGTGCCAGCAGTTTGTTAATGGGACAGGGGCCAGGTTACACTGAAGCTTTCTTT. Translating gives CASSLLMGQGPGYTEAFF. The chain joins TRBV27 to TRBJ1-1, with 10 bases identical to TRBD1. CDR1 is MNHEY, CDR2 SMNVEV, per germline (reference sequence). V shed 3 bases, J shed 3 bases, and the junction held 13 bases outside the gene matches. The CDR3 is 18 residues long.

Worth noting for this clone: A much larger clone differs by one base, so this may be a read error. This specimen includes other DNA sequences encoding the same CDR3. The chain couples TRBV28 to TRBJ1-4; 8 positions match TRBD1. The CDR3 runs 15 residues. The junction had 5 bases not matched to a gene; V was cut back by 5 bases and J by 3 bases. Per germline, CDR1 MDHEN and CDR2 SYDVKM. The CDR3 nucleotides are TGTGCCAGCAGTCCCGGGACAGGTCCTAATGAAAAACTGTTTTTT. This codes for CASSPGTGPNEKLFF.

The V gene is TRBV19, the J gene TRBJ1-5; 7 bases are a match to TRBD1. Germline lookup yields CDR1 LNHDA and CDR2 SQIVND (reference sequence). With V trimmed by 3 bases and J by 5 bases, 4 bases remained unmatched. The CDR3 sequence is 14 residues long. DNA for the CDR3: TGTGCCAGTAGTATCCGGGACAGTCATCAGCCCCAGCATTTT. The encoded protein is CASSIRDSHQPQHF.